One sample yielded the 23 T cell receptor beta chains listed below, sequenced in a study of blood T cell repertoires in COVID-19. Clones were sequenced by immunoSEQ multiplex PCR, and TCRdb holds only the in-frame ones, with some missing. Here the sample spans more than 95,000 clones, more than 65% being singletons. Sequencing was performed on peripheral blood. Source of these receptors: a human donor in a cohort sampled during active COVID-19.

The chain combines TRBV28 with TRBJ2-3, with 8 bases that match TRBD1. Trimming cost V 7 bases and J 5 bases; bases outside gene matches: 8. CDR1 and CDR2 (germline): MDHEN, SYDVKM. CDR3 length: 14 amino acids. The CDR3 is CASNSLDREDTQYF. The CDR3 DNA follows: TGTGCCAGCAACTCTTTGGACAGGGAAGATACGCAGTATTTT.

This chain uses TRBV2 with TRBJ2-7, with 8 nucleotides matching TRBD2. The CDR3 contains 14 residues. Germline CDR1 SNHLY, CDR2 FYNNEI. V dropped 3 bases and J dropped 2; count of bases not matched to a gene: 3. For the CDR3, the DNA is TGTGCCAGCAGTGAGACTAGCGTACCCTACGAGCAGTACTTC. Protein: CASSETSVPYEQYF.

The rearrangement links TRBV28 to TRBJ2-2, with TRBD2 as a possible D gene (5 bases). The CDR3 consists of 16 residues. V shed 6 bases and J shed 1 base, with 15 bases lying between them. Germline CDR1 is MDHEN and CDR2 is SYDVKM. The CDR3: CASSSAGILNTGELFF. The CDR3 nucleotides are TGTGCCAGCAGCTCCGCCGGGATTCTGAACACCGGGGAGCTGTTTTTT.

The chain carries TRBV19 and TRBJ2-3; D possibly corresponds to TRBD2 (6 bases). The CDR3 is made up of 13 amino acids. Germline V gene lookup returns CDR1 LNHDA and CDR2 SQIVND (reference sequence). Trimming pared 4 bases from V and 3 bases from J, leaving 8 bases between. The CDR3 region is CASSSGMTDTQYF. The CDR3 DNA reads TGTGCCAGTAGTAGCGGGATGACAGATACGCAGTATTTT.

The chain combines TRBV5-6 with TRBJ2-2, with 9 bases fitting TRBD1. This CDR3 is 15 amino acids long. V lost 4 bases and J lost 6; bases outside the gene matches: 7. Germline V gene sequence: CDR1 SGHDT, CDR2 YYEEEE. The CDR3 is CASSIGTGSAGELFF. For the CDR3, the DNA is TGTGCCAGCAGCATCGGGACAGGGAGCGCCGGGGAGCTGTTTTTT.

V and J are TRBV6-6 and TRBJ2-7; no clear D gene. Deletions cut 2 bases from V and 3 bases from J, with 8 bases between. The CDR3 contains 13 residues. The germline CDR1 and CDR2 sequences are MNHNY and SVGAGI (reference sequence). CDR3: CASSYRSFYEQYF. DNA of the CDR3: TGTGCCAGCAGTTACCGGTCTTTCTACGAGCAGTACTTC.

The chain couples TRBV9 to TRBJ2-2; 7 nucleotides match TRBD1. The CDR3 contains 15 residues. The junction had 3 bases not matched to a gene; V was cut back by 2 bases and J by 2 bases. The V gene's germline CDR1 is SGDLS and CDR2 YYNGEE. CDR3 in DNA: TGTGCCAGCAGCGTCGGGACAGCTAACACCGGGGAGCTGTTTTTT. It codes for CASSVGTANTGELFF.

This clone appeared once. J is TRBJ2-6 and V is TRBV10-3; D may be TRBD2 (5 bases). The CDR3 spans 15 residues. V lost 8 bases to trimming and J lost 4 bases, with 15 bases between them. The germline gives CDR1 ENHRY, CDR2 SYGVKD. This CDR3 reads CAIPREGYGANVLTF. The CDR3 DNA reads TGTGCCATCCCTCGGGAAGGGTACGGGGCCAACGTCCTGACTTTC.

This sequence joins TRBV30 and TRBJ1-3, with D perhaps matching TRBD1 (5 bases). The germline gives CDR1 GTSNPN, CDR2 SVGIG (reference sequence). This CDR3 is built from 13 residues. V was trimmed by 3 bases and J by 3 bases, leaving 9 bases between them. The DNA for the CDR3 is TGTGCCTGGAGCAGCAGGGATGGAAACACCATATATTTT. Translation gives CAWSSRDGNTIYF.

CDR3 sequence: CASATQDRGHGYTF. CDR3 DNA sequence: TGTGCCAGCGCCACTCAGGACAGGGGGCATGGCTACACCTTC. The rearrangement uses TRBV13 and TRBJ1-2; TRBD1 matches at 11 bases. Trimming removed 8 bases from V and 6 bases from J; junction bases left unmatched: 8. CDR1 PRHDT and CDR2 FYEKMQ come from the germline V gene (reference sequence). This CDR3 is 14 amino acids long.

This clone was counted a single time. In DNA form, the CDR3 reads TGTGCCAGCTCACCCGACAGGGGTGGAAACACCATATATTTT. This encodes CASSPDRGGNTIYF. The rearrangement links TRBV18 to TRBJ1-3; TRBD1 matches at 8 bases. This CDR3 has 14 amino acids. V dropped 3 bases and J dropped 3; count of bases not matched to a gene: 1. CDR1 is KGHSH, CDR2 LQKENI, per germline.

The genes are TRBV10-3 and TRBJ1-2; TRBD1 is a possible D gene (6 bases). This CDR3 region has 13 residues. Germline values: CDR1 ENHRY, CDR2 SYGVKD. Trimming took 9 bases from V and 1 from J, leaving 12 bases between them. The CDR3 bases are TGTGCCATACAGGGTACTTATAACTATGGCTACACCTTC. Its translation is CAIQGTYNYGYTF.

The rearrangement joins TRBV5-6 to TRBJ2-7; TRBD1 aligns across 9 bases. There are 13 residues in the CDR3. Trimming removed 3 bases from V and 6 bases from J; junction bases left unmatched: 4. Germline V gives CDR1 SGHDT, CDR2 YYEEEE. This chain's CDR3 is CASSWDRAAEQYF. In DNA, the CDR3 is TGTGCCAGCAGCTGGGACAGGGCAGCCGAGCAGTACTTC.

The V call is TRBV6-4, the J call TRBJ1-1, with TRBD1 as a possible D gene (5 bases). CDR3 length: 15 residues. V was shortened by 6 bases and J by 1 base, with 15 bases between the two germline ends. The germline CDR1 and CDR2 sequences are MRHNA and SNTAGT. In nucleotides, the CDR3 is TGTGCCAGCAGCCGTAATATAGACAGGAACACTGAAGCTTTCTTT. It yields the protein CASSRNIDRNTEAFF.

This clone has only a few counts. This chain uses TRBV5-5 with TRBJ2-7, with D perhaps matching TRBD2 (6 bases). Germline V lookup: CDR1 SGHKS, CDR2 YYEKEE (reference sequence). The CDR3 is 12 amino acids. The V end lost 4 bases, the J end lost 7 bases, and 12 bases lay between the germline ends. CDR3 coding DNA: TGTGCCAGCAGCCTCTTGGGGGGAGAGCAGTACTTC. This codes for CASSLLGGEQYF. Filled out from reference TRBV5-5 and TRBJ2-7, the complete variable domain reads DAGVTQSPTHLIKTRGQQVTLRCSPISGHKSVSWYQQVLGQGPQFIFQYYEKEERGRGNFPDRFSARQFPNYSSELNVNALLLGDSALYLCASSLLGGEQYFGPGTRLTVT.

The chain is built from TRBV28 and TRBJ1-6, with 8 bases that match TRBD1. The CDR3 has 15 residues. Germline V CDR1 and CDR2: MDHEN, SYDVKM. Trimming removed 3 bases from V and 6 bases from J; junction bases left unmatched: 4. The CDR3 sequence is CASSFRGPSNSPLHF. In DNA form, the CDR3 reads TGTGCCAGCAGTTTCAGGGGGCCTAGTAATTCACCCCTCCACTTT.

The CDR3 DNA reads as TGTGCCACCAGTGATTTTACCCGGAGCACCGGGGAGCTGTTTTTT. Its translation is CATSDFTRSTGELFF. The genes are TRBV24-1 and TRBJ2-2; D gene unclear. Germline-derived CDR1 and CDR2 are KGHDR and SFDVKD. V was cut by 1 base and J by 4 bases, with 9 bases left in between. The CDR3 contains 15 residues.

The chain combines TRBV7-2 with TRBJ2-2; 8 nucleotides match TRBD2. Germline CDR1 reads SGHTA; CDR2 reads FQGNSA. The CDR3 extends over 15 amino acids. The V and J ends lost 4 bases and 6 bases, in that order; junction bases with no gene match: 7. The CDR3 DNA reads TGTGCCAGCAGCTCCTCAGCGGGAGCGTCCGGGGAGCTGTTTTTT. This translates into CASSSSAGASGELFF.

The CDR3, as DNA: TGCAGTGCTAGTCCCATCCAGGGAAGGAAACATCAGCCCCAGCATTTT. Its translation: CSASPIQGRKHQPQHF. This sequence joins TRBV20-1 and TRBJ1-5, with TRBD1 as a possible D gene (5 bases). Deletions cut 3 bases from V and 5 bases from J, with 20 bases between. There are 16 residues in the CDR3. The germline CDR1 and CDR2 sequences are DFQATT and SNEGSKA (reference sequence).

The chain's CDR3 is CASSVRGTEAFF. Here the CDR3 DNA reads TGTGCCAGCAGCGTCCGGGGGACTGAAGCTTTCTTT. The rearrangement uses TRBV5-8 and TRBJ1-1, with D maybe TRBD1 (5 bases). CDR1 is SGHTS and CDR2 is YDEGEE in the germline V gene. The CDR3 is made up of 12 amino acids. The V and J ends lost 4 bases and 5 bases respectively, with 9 bases between them.

Here the CDR3 DNA reads TGTGCCACCAGCAGTTCTCCCGGCCCGGGACTCTCCTACAATGAGCAGTTCTTC. It encodes CATSSSPGPGLSYNEQFF. The rearrangement joins TRBV15 to TRBJ2-1; TRBD2 might be the D (6 bases). CDR1 is LNHNV and CDR2 is YYDKDF in the germline V gene (reference sequence). This CDR3 has 18 amino acids. V lost 3 bases and J lost 0, with 18 bases in between. The full variable domain, with the rest looked up from reference TRBV15 and TRBJ2-1, is DAMVIQNPRYQVTQFGKPVTLSCSQTLNHNVMYWYQQKSSQAPKLLFHYYDKDFNNEADTPDNFQSRRPNTSFCFLDIRSPGLGDTAMYLCATSSSPGPGLSYNEQFFGPGTRLTVL.

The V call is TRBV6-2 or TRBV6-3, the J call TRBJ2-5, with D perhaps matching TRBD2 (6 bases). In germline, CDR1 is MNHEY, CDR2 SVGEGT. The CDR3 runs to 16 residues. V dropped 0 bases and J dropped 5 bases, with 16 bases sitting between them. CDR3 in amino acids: CASSYSSGTLGETQYF. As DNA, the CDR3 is TGTGCCAGCAGTTACTCTAGCGGAACCTTGGGGGAGACCCAGTACTTC.

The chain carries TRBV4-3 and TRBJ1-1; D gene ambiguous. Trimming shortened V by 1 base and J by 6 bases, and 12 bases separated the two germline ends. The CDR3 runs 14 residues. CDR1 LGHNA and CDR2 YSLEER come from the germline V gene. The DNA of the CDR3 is TGCGCCAGCAGCCAAGTGGCGCAAGACTCTGAAGCTTTCTTT. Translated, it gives CASSQVAQDSEAFF.